The sequence of this T cell receptor beta chain was determined in a study of metastatic and nonmetastatic thyroid tumors. Study observations and caveats: As reported, TCR beta diversity in blood and tumor was significantly higher in malignant thyroid tumors than in benign nodules.

This clone is labeled medium-sized (0.01 to 0.1%). The antigen is undetermined. With MiXCR, TCRdb called clones anew from the PCR reads. The table has around 15,000 clones, roughly 24% seen once; the top ten hold approximately 13%. From germline, CDR1 is MNHNS and CDR2 SASEGT. CDR3 length: 15 amino acids. The germline V and J ends were trimmed by 7 bases and 2 bases, with 18 bases remaining between them. Patients had received no treatment of any kind before thyroid surgery. What was sequenced was tumor tissue. The chain is built from TRBV6-1 and TRBJ2-7; maybe TRBD1 (6 bases). This TCR was sampled from a male donor with papillary thyroid cancer or a benign thyroid nodule (not recorded which). Some clones in this sample may be carry-over from other donors' samples. The CDR3 loop is CASTMSRTDTYEQYF. The CDR3 bases are TGTGCCAGCACCATGAGCAGGACAGACACCTACGAGCAGTACTTC.